Below, 17 T cell receptor beta chains from the same sample are listed, as sequenced in a study of OX40 agonist ivuxolimab in advanced cancers. Only in-frame clones appear in the TCRdb table, and some are missing; sequencing was by immunoSEQ multiplex PCR. The profile shows 85,000 to 95,000 clones, 89% of them singletons. The specimen comprised CD4+ or CD8+ T cells sorted from blood, sampled in a trial of the OX40 agonist ivuxolimab. These TCRs come from an adult with an advanced solid tumor such as melanoma, head and neck, liver or kidney cancer.

The chain uses TRBV27 and TRBJ2-7, with 10 bases aligning to TRBD1. CDR3 size: 17 residues. From germline, CDR1 is MNHEY and CDR2 SMNVEV (reference sequence). V shed 3 bases, J shed 3 bases, and the junction held 11 bases outside the gene matches. CDR3 DNA: TGTGCCAGCAGTTTCAGTCGTCGGGACAGGGGAAGCTACGAGCAGTACTTC. Translating it yields CASSFSRRDRGSYEQYF.

This clone was counted a single time. The chain employs TRBV5-1 and TRBJ2-5, with TRBD2 identical over 9 bases. The CDR3 has 16 amino acids. Trimming removed 2 bases from V and 4 bases from J; junction bases left unmatched: 9. Germline CDR1 SGHRS, CDR2 YFSETQ. The CDR3 DNA follows: TGCGCCAGCAGCTTTAGGACTAGCGCTACGGGAGAGACCCAGTACTTC. Translation gives CASSFRTSATGETQYF. Variable domain in full (rest from reference TRBV5-1 and TRBJ2-5): KAGVTQTPRYLIKTRGQQVTLSCSPISGHRSVSWYQQTPGQGLQFLFEYFSETQRNKGNFPGRFSGRQFSNSRSEMNVSTLELGDSALYLCASSFRTSATGETQYFGPGTRLLVL.

The genes are TRBV19 and TRBJ1-5; 8 nucleotides match TRBD1. The germline gives CDR1 LNHDA, CDR2 SQIVND (reference sequence). The CDR3 consists of 16 residues. V shed 3 bases, J shed 6 bases, and the junction held 10 bases outside the gene matches. CDR3 bases: TGTGCCAGTAGTATGGGGGTCGGACAGGGTAGTCAGCCCCAGCATTTT. The encoded protein is CASSMGVGQGSQPQHF.

V usage is TRBV12-5 and J usage is TRBJ1-2, with a possible D match to TRBD1 (5 bases). The V end was cut by 6 bases, the J end by 7 bases, with 15 bases between. The CDR3 contains 13 residues. CDR1 is LGHNT and CDR2 is FRNRAP in the germline V gene. CDR3 loop: CASGLDNRGGYTF. CDR3 in DNA: TGTGCTAGTGGATTAGACAATAGGGGTGGCTACACCTTC.

The rearrangement links TRBV5-1 to TRBJ1-4; TRBD1 matches at 9 bases. Germline V gives CDR1 SGHRS, CDR2 YFSETQ. V trimming: 4 bases; J trimming: 5 bases; junction bases outside the gene matches: 12. This CDR3 contains 17 residues. CDR3 DNA sequence: TGCGCCAGCAGCCCGTCCCGGGACAGGGTCGAAAATGAAAAACTGTTTTTT. Amino acids: CASSPSRDRVENEKLFF. Filled out from reference TRBV5-1 and TRBJ1-4, the complete variable domain reads KAGVTQTPRYLIKTRGQQVTLSCSPISGHRSVSWYQQTPGQGLQFLFEYFSETQRNKGNFPGRFSGRQFSNSRSEMNVSTLELGDSALYLCASSPSRDRVENEKLFFGSGTQLSVL.

The chain carries TRBV7-3 and TRBJ1-1; D ambiguous. The CDR3 contains 14 residues. V lost 4 bases and J lost 2, with 11 bases in between. From germline, CDR1 is SGHTA and CDR2 FQGTGA. Here the CDR3 reads CASSSGPSNTEAFF. The CDR3 nucleotides are TGTGCCAGCAGCTCTGGACCCTCCAACACTGAAGCTTTCTTT. Full variable domain (rest looked up from reference TRBV7-3 and TRBJ1-1): GAGVSQTPSNKVTEKGKYVELRCDPISGHTALYWYRQSLGQGPEFLIYFQGTGAADDSGLPNDRFFAVRPEGSVSTLKIQRTERGDSAVYLCASSSGPSNTEAFFGQGTRLTVV.

This clone appeared once. The rearrangement joins TRBV9 to TRBJ2-2; perhaps TRBD2 as D (6 bases). V lost 0 bases, J lost 4 bases, and 10 bases lay in between. Germline CDR1 SGDLS, CDR2 YYNGEE. The CDR3 spans 15 residues. CDR3 residues: CASSVVAGSTGELFF. CDR3 DNA sequence: TGTGCCAGCAGCGTAGTTGCGGGAAGCACCGGGGAGCTGTTTTTT.

V and J are TRBV18 and TRBJ2-6; D remains ambiguous. V was pared by 6 bases and J by 1 base, with 13 bases between. Germline V CDR1 and CDR2: KGHSH, LQKENI. CDR3 size: 16 residues. CDR3: CASSARTDSGANVLTF. The DNA of the CDR3 is TGTGCCAGCTCCGCAAGGACGGATTCTGGGGCCAACGTCCTGACTTTC.

This chain uses TRBV4-3 with TRBJ1-4, with 7 positions matching TRBD1. J was trimmed by 7 bases and V by 0 bases; bases with no gene match: 14. From germline, CDR1 is LGHNA and CDR2 YSLEER. The CDR3 is 18 residues long. CDR3 loop: CASSQDLVEGAAGEKLFF. Here the CDR3 DNA reads TGCGCCAGCAGCCAAGATCTCGTAGAGGGGGCAGCGGGTGAAAAACTGTTTTTT.

This clone was seen more than once but under ten times. The gene calls are TRBV6-6 and TRBJ1-2; possibly TRBD1 for D (6 bases). Trimming stripped 5 bases from V and 2 bases from J, with 12 bases between. Germline V gives CDR1 MNHNY, CDR2 SVGAGI (reference sequence). The CDR3 spans 14 residues. The CDR3 DNA sequence: TGTGCCAGCAGTGCAGGACAGATGAACTATGGCTACACCTTC. Amino acids: CASSAGQMNYGYTF.

This sequence joins TRBV7-9 and TRBJ2-5; TRBD1 matches at 8 bases. The CDR3 extends over 15 amino acids. Trimming at V came to 5 bases and at J to 4 bases, leaving 9 bases not matched to a gene. Germline CDR1 is SEHNR and CDR2 is FQNEAQ (reference sequence). The CDR3 is CASSQAGGRRETQYF. As DNA, the CDR3 is TGTGCCAGCAGCCAGGCAGGGGGCAGGAGAGAGACCCAGTACTTC.

The rearrangement joins TRBV21-1 to TRBJ1-1; the table's D call of TRBD1 was not tested on the DNA. TRBV21-1 is a pseudogene. The CDR3 length is 16 residues. In DNA, the CDR3 is TGTGCCAGCAGCAAAGGGGGGCCCGGACCGAACACTGAAGCTTTCTTT. Translating gives CASSKGGPGPNTEAFF.

The chain recombines TRBV19 with TRBJ1-5; D is unclear. The germline gives CDR1 LNHDA, CDR2 SQIVND (reference sequence). Trimming pared 10 bases from V and 2 bases from J, leaving 15 bases between. The CDR3 consists of 14 residues. The CDR3 DNA follows: TGTGCCACCTCGGACTGGAGGGGCAATCAGCCCCAGCATTTT. Protein: CATSDWRGNQPQHF. The entire variable domain, with the rest obtained from reference TRBV19 and TRBJ1-5, is as follows: DGGITQSPKYLFRKEGQNVTLSCEQNLNHDAMYWYRQDPGQGLRLIYYSQIVNDFQKGDIAEGYSVSREKKESFPLTVTSAQKNPTAFYLCATSDWRGNQPQHFGDGTRLSIL.

This clone showed up just a few times. The chain carries TRBV28 and TRBJ2-2; no firm D call. Germline CDR1 and CDR2: MDHEN and SYDVKM. The V end was cut by 3 bases, the J end by 6 bases, with 5 bases between. This CDR3 region has 12 residues. The DNA for the CDR3 is TGTGCCAGCAGTTTTGGGGCCGGGGAGCTGTTTTTT. As protein: CASSFGAGELFF.

This rearrangement joins TRBV13 to TRBJ2-3; 8 nucleotides line up with TRBD2. CDR1 is PRHDT, CDR2 FYEKMQ, per germline (reference sequence). This CDR3 is 16 amino acids long. The ends lost 4 bases at V and 6 bases at J; junction bases unmatched: 12. This CDR3 reads CASSSAAGTRKDTQYF. CDR3 DNA: TGTGCCAGCAGCTCTGCCGCCGGGACTAGAAAGGATACGCAGTATTTT.

V and J are TRBV7-2 and TRBJ1-1, with no clear D. The CDR3 contains 13 residues. Trimming cost V 2 bases and J 1 base, with 5 bases left between them. Germline V gene data show CDR1 as SGHTA and CDR2 as FQGNSA. The CDR3 is CASSLPENTEAFF. CDR3 nucleotide sequence: TGTGCCAGCAGCTTACCAGAGAACACTGAAGCTTTCTTT.

This sequence joins TRBV11-1 and TRBJ1-1; no reliable D call. Between the trimmed V and J ends, which lost 0 bases and 4 bases, there was a span of 12 bases. The CDR3 runs to 15 residues. Germline V lookup: CDR1 SGHAT, CDR2 FQDESV (reference sequence). The CDR3 DNA sequence: TGTGCCAGCAGCTTAGCAGGGCCACCGATCACTGAAGCTTTCTTT. Its protein is CASSLAGPPITEAFF.